What follows are 10 T cell receptor beta chains derived from one specimen sequenced in a study of blood T cells in healthy people across ages. Using a J-beta primer mix together with a sample-barcoded 5' primer, a second PCR was run for roughly 6 to 12 cycles. From the 5' RACE reads, TCRdb called clonotypes with MiXCR, one entry per CDR3 protein. The sample records around 1,500,000 distinct CDR3 sequences, 28% being singletons. The sample consisted of blood. Receptors were obtained from a woman aged 25 to 39 in good health.

This chain links TRBV30 with TRBJ2-3, with no clear D. Germline CDR1 and CDR2: GTSNPN and SVGIG (reference sequence). The CDR3 loop spans 11 amino acids. V dropped 2 bases and J dropped 6 bases, with 6 bases sitting between them. The DNA for the CDR3 is TGTGCCTGGAGTAGTAGGGATACGCAGTATTTT. The encoded protein is CAWSSRDTQYF.

This clonotype was picked up one time. This chain links TRBV7-9 with TRBJ1-2, with 8 bases identical to TRBD1. The CDR3 contains 14 residues. Per germline, CDR1 SEHNR and CDR2 FQNEAQ (reference sequence). V was clipped by 4 bases and J by 7 bases; unmatched bases: 8. The CDR3 nucleotides read TGTGCCAGCAGCTACGGACAGGGACTGATTGGCTACACCTTC. Its translation: CASSYGQGLIGYTF. The full variable domain, completed using reference TRBV7-9 and TRBJ1-2, is DTGVSQNPRHKITKRGQNVTFRCDPISEHNRLYWYRQTLGQGPEFLTYFQNEAQLEKSRLLSDRFSAERPKGSFSTLEIQRTEQGDSAMYLCASSYGQGLIGYTFGSGTRLTVV.

This clonotype was seen repeatedly, ten times or more. The rearrangement joins TRBV10-3 to TRBJ2-1; the match to TRBD1 covers 10 bases. This CDR3 has 15 residues. V was pared by 3 bases and J by 8 bases, with 7 bases of the junction left unmatched. Germline CDR1 reads ENHRY; CDR2 reads SYGVKD. Here the CDR3 reads CAISDGGTGDYEQFF. Here the CDR3 DNA reads TGTGCCATCAGTGACGGGGGGACAGGGGACTATGAGCAGTTCTTC.

Only a few counts were recorded for this clonotype. The chain is built from TRBV11-2 and TRBJ2-1; TRBD2 matches at 8 bases. V shed 5 bases and J 3 bases; nucleotides not matched to a gene: 9. The CDR3 has 16 amino acids. The germline CDR1 and CDR2 sequences are SGHAT and FQNNGV. This chain's CDR3 is CASSPPEGLGYNEQFF. The CDR3 coding sequence is TGTGCCAGCAGCCCACCGGAGGGACTAGGCTACAATGAGCAGTTCTTC.

The V and J genes are TRBV29-1 and TRBJ2-2; D tentatively reads TRBD1 or TRBD2 (6 bases each). Germline-derived CDR1 and CDR2 are SQVTM and ANQGSEA. The CDR3 runs to 14 residues. V was pared by 4 bases and J by 2 bases, with 11 bases between. Here the CDR3 reads CSVGGGGNTGELFF. In DNA, the CDR3 is TGCAGCGTTGGAGGGGGAGGTAACACCGGGGAGCTGTTTTTT.

The V and J genes are TRBV6-1 and TRBJ2-1; the D gene is possibly TRBD1 (6 bases). The length of the CDR3 is 13 residues. The germline V gene encodes CDR1 MNHNS and CDR2 SASEGT. The V end was cut by 8 bases, the J end by 12 bases, with 20 bases between. In DNA, the CDR3 is TGTGCCAGCGAAAAAGGCCAGGGGTCGGGGCAGTTCTTC. Amino acids: CASEKGQGSGQFF.

A few counts support this clonotype. The chain is built from TRBV12-3 or TRBV12-4 and TRBJ2-4, with D unclear. Deletions cut 2 bases from V and 13 bases from J, with 12 bases between. The CDR3 extends over 12 amino acids. The CDR3 coding sequence is TGTGCCAGCAGTTTAAGTCCGGCCCCCCAGTACTTC. Amino acids: CASSLSPAPQYF.

CDR3 bases: TGTGCCAGCAGCCCCCGCGGGGGAGCGGGAAGGTTCGATGAGCAGTTCTTC. It is translated as CASSPRGGAGRFDEQFF. The rearrangement joins TRBV11-2 to TRBJ2-1, with TRBD2 identical over 7 bases. The CDR3 is made up of 17 amino acids. Germline V gene sequence: CDR1 SGHAT, CDR2 FQNNGV. With 5 bases clipped from V and 8 bases from J, the junction kept 18 bases outside the gene matches.

This clonotype was observed a few times. V usage is TRBV20-1 and J usage is TRBJ1-1; TRBD1 might be the D (5 bases). The V and J ends lost 5 bases and 4 bases respectively, with 11 bases between them. CDR1 is DFQATT and CDR2 is SNEGSKA in the germline V gene (reference sequence). The CDR3 has 12 amino acids. The CDR3 protein is CSAQRQSTEAFF. DNA of the CDR3: TGCAGTGCTCAGAGACAGAGCACTGAAGCTTTCTTT.

The gene calls are TRBV20-1 and TRBJ1-2; D is undetermined. This CDR3 region has 13 residues. Trimming pared 6 bases from V and 4 bases from J, leaving 15 bases between. Per germline, CDR1 DFQATT and CDR2 SNEGSKA (reference sequence). The CDR3 loop reads CSATQSLSYGYTF. The CDR3 DNA reads as TGCAGTGCGACCCAGAGTCTTAGCTATGGCTACACCTTC.